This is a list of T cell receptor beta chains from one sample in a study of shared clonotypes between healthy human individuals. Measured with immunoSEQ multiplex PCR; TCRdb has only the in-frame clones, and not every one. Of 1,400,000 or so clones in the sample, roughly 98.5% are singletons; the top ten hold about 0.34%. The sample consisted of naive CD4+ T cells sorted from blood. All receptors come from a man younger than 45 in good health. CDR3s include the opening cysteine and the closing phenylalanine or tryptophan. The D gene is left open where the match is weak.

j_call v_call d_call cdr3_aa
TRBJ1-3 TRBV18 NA CASSPDSSGNTIYF
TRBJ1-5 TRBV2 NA CASSRVLGRNQPQHF
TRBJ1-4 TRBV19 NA CASNPDATNEKLFF
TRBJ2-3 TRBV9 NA CASSASLGHSTDTQYF
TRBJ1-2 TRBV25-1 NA CASSEFEGSYGYTF
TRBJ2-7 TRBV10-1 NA CASSGHRDQSYEQYF
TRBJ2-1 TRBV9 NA CASSKFGEEREQFF
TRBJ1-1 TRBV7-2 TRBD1 CASSTPGQPIEAFF
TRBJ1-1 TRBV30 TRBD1 CAWSGRTGGKAFF
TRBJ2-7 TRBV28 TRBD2 CASSLAASGSYEQYF
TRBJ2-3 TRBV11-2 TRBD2 CASSPTSGRSDTQYF
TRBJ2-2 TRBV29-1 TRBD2 CSGRIAGEKTGELFF
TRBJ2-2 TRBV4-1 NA CASSQDPDTGARTGELFF
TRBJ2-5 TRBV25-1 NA CASSWAAGGLETQYF
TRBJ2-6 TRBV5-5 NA CASSFSFGPGPSGANVLTF
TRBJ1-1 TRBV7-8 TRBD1 CASSLQGELSEAFF
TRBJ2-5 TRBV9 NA CASSVGAAQETQYF
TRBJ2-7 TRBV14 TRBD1 CASSSRDRWGEQYF
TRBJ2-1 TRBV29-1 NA CSVAESSYNEQFF
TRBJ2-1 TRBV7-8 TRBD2 CASSWGLAGGPSPEVNEQFF